A single sample is the source of the 3 T cell receptor beta chains below, sequenced in a study of T cells after yellow fever vaccination. TCRdb itself ran the 5' RACE reads through MiXCR, one entry per CDR3 protein. The sample lists some 130,000 distinct CDR3 sequences, about 6.9% seen once, with more than 0.6% in the top ten. The source material was CD4+ T cells sorted from PBMCs, sampled 10 days after the yellow fever booster vaccination. The receptors were gathered from a man between 25 and 39 years old who received the YFV17D yellow fever vaccine.

This clonotype was recorded many times. The rearrangement links TRBV4-3 to TRBJ2-1, with 10 bases matching TRBD2. Germline values: CDR1 LGHNA, CDR2 YSLEER. This CDR3 region has 15 residues. With V trimmed by 4 bases and J by 9 bases, 9 bases remained unmatched. CDR3 residues: CASSPVLVAGGEQFF. As DNA, the CDR3 is TGCGCCAGCAGCCCCGTATTGGTAGCGGGAGGTGAGCAGTTCTTC.

This clonotype was observed many times. V is TRBV6-2 or TRBV6-3 and J is TRBJ2-1; no firm D call. Germline V gene data show CDR1 as MNHEY and CDR2 as SVGEGT. V was pared by 6 bases and J by 5 bases, with 2 bases between. The CDR3 covers 10 residues. The CDR3 region has the DNA TGTGCCAGCAGCCACAATGAGCAGTTCTTC. It is translated as CASSHNEQFF.

This clonotype has a count of ten or more. The genes are TRBV5-1 and TRBJ2-3; 9 nucleotides agree with TRBD2. Germline-derived CDR1 and CDR2 are SGHRS and YFSETQ. The CDR3 runs to 14 residues. V shed 5 bases, J shed 6 bases, and the junction held 7 bases outside the gene matches. The CDR3 is CASSASGVRDTQYF. The CDR3 nucleotides are TGCGCCAGCAGTGCTAGCGGGGTGAGGGATACGCAGTATTTT.